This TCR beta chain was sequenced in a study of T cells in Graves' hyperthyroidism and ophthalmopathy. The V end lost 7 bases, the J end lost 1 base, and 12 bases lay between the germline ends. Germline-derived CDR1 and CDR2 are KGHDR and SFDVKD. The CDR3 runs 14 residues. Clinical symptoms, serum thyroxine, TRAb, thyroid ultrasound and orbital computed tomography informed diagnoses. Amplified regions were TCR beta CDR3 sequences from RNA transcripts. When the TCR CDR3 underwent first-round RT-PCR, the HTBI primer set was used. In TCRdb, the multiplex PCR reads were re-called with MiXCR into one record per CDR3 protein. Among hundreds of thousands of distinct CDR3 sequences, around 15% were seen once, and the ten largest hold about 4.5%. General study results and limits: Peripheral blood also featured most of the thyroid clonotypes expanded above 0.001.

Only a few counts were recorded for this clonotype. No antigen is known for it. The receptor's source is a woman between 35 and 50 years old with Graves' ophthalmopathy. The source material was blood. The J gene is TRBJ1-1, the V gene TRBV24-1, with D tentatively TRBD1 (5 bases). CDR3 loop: CATSGLGENTEAFF. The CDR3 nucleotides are TGTGCCACCAGCGGGTTGGGGGAGAACACTGAAGCTTTCTTT.